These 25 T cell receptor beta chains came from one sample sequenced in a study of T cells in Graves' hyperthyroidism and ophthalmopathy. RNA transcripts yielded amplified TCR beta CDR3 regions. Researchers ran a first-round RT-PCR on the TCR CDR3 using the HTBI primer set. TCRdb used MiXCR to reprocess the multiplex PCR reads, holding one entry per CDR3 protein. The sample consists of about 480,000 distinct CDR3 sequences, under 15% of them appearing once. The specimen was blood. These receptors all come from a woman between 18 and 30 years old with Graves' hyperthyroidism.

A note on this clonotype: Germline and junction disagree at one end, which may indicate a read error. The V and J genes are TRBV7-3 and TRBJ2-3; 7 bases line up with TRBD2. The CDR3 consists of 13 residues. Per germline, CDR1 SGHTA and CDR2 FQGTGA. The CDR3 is CVSTSGGTDTQYF. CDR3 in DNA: TGTGTCAGCACCAGCGGGGGCACAGATACGCAGTATTTT.

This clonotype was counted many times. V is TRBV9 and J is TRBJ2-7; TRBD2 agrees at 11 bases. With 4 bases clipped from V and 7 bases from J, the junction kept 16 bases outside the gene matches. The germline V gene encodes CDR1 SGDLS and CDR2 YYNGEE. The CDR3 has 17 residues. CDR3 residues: CASSLGLAGRGDTEQYF. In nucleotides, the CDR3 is TGTGCCAGCAGCCTCGGACTAGCGGGCCGGGGGGATACGGAGCAGTACTTC.

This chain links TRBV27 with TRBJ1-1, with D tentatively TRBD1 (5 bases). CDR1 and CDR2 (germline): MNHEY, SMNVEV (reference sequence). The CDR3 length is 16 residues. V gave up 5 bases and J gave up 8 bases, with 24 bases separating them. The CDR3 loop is CASSPSRGSAGMEAFF. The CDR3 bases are TGTGCCAGCAGTCCGTCCCGGGGCTCGGCCGGAATGGAAGCTTTCTTT.

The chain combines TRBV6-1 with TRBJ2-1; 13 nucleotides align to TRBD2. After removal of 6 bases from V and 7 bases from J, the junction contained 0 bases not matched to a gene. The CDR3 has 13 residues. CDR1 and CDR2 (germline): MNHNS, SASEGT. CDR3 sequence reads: CASRTSGGNEQFF. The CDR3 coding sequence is TGTGCCAGCAGGACTAGCGGGGGGAATGAGCAGTTCTTC.

The CDR3 sequence is CASSLRGASGSSYNEQFF. The CDR3, as DNA: TGTGCCAGCAGCTTAAGGGGGGCTAGCGGTAGCTCCTACAATGAGCAGTTCTTC. The chain recombines TRBV11-3 with TRBJ2-1, with TRBD2 as a possible D gene (7 bases). This CDR3 spans 18 amino acids. The germline CDR1 and CDR2 sequences are SGHNT and YENEEA. Trimming left V 2 bases short and J 0 bases short, with 17 bases between.

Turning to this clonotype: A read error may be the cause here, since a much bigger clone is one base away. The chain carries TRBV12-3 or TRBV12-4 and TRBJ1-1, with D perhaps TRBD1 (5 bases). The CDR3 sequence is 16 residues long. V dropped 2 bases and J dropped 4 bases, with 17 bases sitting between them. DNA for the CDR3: TGTGCCAGCAGTTTATTTTTCGGGACCGAGATCACTGAAGCTTTCTTT. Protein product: CASSLFFGTEITEAFF.

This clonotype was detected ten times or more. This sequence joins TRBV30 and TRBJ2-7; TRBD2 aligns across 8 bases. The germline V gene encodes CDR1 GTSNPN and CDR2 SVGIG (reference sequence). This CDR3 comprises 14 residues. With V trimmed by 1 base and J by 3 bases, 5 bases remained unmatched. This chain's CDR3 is CAWSDLAGSYEQYF. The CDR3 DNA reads TGTGCCTGGAGTGATCTAGCGGGTAGCTACGAGCAGTACTTC.

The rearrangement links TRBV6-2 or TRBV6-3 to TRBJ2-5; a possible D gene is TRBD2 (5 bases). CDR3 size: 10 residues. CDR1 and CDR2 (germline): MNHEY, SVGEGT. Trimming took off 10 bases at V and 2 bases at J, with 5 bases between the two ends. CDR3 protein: CATGQETQYF. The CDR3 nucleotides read TGTGCCACGGGACAAGAGACCCAGTACTTC.

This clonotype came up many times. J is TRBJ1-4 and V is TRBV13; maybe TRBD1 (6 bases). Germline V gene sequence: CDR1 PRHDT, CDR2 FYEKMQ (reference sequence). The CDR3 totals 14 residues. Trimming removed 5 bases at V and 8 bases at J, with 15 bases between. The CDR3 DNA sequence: TGTGCCAGCAGCCCGGACAGACTAGAGGAAAAACTGTTTTTT. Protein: CASSPDRLEEKLFF. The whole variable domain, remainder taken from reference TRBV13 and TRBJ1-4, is AAGVIQSPRHLIKEKRETATLKCYPIPRHDTVYWYQQGPGQDPQFLISFYEKMQSDKGSIPDRFSAQQFSDYHSELNMSSLELGDSALYFCASSPDRLEEKLFFGSGTQLSVL.

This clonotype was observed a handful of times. Here the CDR3 reads CASSIATGTEAFF. The CDR3, as DNA: TGTGCCAGTAGTATAGCGACAGGGACTGAAGCTTTCTTT. The chain carries TRBV19 and TRBJ1-1; TRBD1 matches 7 bases. CDR3 length: 13 amino acids. V lost 1 base, J lost 5 bases, and 1 base stayed unmatched. The germline CDR1 and CDR2 sequences are LNHDA and SQIVND (reference sequence). Filled out from reference TRBV19 and TRBJ1-1, the complete variable domain reads DGGITQSPKYLFRKEGQNVTLSCEQNLNHDAMYWYRQDPGQGLRLIYYSQIVNDFQKGDIAEGYSVSREKKESFPLTVTSAQKNPTAFYLCASSIATGTEAFFGQGTRLTVV.

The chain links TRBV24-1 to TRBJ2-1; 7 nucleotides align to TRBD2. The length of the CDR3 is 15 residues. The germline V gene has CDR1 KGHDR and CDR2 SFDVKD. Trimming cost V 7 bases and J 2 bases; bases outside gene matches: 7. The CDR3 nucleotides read TGTGCCACCAGGTCTGGGGGGGGGACCTACAATGAGCAGTTCTTC. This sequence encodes CATRSGGGTYNEQFF.

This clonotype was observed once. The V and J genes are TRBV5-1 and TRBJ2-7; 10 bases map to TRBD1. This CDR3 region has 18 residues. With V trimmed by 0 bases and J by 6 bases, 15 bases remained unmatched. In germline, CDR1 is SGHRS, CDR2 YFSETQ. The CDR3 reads CASSLAKGQGLRNFEQYF. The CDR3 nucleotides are TGCGCCAGCAGCTTGGCAAAGGGACAGGGGCTCCGAAATTTCGAGCAGTACTTC.

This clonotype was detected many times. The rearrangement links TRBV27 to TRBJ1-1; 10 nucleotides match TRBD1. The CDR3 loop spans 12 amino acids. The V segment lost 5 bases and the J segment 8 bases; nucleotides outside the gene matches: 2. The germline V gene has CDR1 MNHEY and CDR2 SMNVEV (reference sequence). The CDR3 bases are TGTGCCAGCAGTCGGGGACAGGGGGAAGCTTTCTTT. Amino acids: CASSRGQGEAFF.

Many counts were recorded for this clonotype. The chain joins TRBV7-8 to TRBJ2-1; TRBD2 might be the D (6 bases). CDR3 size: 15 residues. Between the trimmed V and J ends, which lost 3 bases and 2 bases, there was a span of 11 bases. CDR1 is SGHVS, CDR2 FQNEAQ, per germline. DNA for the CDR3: TGTGCCAGCAGCTTCCGGGCGGGGACCTACAATGAGCAGTTCTTC. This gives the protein CASSFRAGTYNEQFF.

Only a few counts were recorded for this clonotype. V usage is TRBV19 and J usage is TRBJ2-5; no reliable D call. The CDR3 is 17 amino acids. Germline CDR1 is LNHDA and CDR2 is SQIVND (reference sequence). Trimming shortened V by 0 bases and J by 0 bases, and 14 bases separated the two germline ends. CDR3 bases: TGTGCCAGTAGTATAGACGCTAACTCATGGTACCAAGAGACCCAGTACTTC. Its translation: CASSIDANSWYQETQYF.

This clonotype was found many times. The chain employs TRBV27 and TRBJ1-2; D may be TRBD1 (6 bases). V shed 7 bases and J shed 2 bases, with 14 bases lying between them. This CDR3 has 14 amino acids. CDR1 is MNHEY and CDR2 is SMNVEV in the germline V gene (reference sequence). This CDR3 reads CASTKTGNNYGYTF. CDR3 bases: TGTGCCAGCACCAAGACAGGAAACAACTATGGCTACACCTTC.

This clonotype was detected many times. CDR3 region: CAIGTAGVGQETQYF. The CDR3 DNA reads as TGTGCCATCGGGACAGCGGGGGTGGGCCAAGAGACCCAGTACTTC. The chain couples TRBV10-3 to TRBJ2-5; D is possibly TRBD2 (8 bases). Between the trimmed V and J ends, which lost 8 bases and 1 base, there was a span of 17 bases. CDR3 length equals 15 residues. Germline CDR1 ENHRY, CDR2 SYGVKD.

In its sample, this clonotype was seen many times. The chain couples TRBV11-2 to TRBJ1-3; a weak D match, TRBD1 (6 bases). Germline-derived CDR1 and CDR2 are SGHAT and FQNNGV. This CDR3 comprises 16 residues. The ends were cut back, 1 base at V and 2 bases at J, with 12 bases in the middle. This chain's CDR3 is CASSLGGAGAGNTIYF. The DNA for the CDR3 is TGTGCCAGCAGCTTAGGGGGGGCCGGGGCTGGAAACACCATATATTTT.

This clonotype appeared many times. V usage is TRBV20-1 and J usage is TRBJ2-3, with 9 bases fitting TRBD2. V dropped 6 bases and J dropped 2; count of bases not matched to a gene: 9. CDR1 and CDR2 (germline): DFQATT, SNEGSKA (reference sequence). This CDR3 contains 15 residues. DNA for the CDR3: TGCAGTGCGGCAACTAGCGGGTCGCTCACAGATACGCAGTATTTT. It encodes CSAATSGSLTDTQYF.

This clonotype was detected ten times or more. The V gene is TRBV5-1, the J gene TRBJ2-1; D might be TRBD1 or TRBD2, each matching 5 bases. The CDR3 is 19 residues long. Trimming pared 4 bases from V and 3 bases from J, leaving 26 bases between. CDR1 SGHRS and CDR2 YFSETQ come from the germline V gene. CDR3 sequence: CASSTGRGEGQGRYNEQFF. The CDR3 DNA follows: TGCGCCAGCAGCACCGGCCGGGGAGAGGGGCAGGGCCGCTACAATGAGCAGTTCTTC.

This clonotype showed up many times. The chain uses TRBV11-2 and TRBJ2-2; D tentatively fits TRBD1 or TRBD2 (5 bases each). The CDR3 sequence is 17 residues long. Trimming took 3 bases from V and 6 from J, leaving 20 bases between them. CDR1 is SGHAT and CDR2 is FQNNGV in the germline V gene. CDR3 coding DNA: TGTGCCAGCAGCTTGGCAGGGACCTTCGGGGTATCCGGGGAGCTGTTTTTT. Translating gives CASSLAGTFGVSGELFF.

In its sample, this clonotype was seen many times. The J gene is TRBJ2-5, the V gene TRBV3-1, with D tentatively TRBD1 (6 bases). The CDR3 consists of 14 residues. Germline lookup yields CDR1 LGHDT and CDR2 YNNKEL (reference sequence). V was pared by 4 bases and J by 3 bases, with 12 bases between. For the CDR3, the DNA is TGTGCCAGCAGCCCGGGACAACATAAAGAGACCCAGTACTTC. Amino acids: CASSPGQHKETQYF.

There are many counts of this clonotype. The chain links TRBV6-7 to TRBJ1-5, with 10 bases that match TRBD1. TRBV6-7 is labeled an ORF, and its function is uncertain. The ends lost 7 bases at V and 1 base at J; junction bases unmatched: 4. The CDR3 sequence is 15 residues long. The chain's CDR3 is CASIPGQGSNQPQHF. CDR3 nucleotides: TGTGCCAGCATACCGGGACAGGGGAGCAATCAGCCCCAGCATTTT.

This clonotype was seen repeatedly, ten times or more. This CDR3 reads CSVAARALNTEAFF. In DNA, the CDR3 is TGCAGCGTTGCGGCCAGGGCTTTGAACACTGAAGCTTTCTTT. This chain connects TRBV29-1 to TRBJ1-1; D is perhaps TRBD1 (5 bases). The germline gives CDR1 SQVTM, CDR2 ANQGSEA. There are 14 residues in the CDR3. Trimming removed 4 bases at V and 0 bases at J, with 12 bases between. The full variable domain, completed using reference TRBV29-1 and TRBJ1-1, is SAVISQKPSRDICQRGTSLTIQCQVDSQVTMMFWYRQQPGQSLTLIATANQGSEATYESGFVIDKFPISRPNLTFSTLTVSNMSPEDSSIYLCSVAARALNTEAFFGQGTRLTVV.

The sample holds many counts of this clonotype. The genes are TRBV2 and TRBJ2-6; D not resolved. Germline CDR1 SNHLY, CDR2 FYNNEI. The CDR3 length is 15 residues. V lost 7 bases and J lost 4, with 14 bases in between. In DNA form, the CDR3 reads TGTGCCAGCACAGAAATTACCGCCGGGGCCAACGTCCTGACTTTC. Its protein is CASTEITAGANVLTF.